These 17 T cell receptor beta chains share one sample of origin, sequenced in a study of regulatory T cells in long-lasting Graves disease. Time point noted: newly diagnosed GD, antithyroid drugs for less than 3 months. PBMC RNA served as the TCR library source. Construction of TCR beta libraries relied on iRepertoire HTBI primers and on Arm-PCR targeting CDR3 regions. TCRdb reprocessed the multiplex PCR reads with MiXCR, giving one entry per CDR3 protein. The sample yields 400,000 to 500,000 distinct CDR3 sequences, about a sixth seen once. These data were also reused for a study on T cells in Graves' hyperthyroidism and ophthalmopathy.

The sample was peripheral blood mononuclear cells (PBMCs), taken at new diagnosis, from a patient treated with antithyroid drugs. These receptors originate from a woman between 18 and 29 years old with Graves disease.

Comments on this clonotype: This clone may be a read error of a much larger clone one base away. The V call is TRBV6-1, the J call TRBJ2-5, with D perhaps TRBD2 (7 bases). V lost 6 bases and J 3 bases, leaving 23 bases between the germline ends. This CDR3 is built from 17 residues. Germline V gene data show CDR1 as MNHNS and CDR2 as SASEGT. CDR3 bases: TGTGCCAGCAGCCCCCGGGGCAGGGGACTACGGGAAGAGACCCAGTACTTC. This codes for CASSPRGRGLREETQYF.

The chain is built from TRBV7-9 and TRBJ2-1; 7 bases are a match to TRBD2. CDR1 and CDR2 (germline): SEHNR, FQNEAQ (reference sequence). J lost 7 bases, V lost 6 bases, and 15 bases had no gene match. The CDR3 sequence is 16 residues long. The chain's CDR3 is CASRSLAVEAGNEQFF. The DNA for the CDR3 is TGTGCCAGCAGGAGTCTAGCGGTAGAGGCTGGTAATGAGCAGTTCTTC. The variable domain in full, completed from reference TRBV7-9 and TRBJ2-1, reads DTGVSQNPRHKITKRGQNVTFRCDPISEHNRLYWYRQTLGQGPEFLTYFQNEAQLEKSRLLSDRFSAERPKGSFSTLEIQRTEQGDSAMYLCASRSLAVEAGNEQFFGPGTRLTVL.

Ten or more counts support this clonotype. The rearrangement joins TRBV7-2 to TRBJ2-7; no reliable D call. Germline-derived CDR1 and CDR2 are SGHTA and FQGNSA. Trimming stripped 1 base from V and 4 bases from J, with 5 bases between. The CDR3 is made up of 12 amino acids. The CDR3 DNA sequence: TGTGCCAGCAGCTTAGTGGGGTACGAGCAGTACTTC. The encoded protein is CASSLVGYEQYF.

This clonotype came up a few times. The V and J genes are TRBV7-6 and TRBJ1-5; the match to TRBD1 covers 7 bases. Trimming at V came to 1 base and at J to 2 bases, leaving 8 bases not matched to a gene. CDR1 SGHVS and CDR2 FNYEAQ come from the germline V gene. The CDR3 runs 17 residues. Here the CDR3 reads CASSLEGGGLGNQPQHF. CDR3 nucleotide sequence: TGTGCCAGCAGCTTAGAAGGAGGGGGCTTAGGCAATCAGCCCCAGCATTTT.

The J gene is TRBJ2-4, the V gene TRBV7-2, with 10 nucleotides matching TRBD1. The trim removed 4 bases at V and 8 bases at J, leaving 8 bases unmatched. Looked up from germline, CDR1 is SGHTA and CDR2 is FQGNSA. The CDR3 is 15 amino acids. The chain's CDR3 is CASSSPGQGLDIQYF. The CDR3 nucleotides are TGTGCCAGCAGCTCACCGGGACAGGGGCTGGACATTCAGTACTTC.

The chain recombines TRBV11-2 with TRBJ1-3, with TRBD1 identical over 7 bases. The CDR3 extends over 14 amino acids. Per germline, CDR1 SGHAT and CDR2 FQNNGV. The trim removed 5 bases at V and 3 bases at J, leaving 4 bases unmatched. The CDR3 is CASSDRADGNTIYF. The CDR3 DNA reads TGTGCCAGCAGCGACAGGGCGGATGGAAACACCATATATTTT.

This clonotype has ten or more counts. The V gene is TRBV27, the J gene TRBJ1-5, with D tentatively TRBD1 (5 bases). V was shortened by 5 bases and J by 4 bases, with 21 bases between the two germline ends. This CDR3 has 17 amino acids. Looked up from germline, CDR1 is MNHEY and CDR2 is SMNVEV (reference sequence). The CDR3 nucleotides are TGTGCCAGCAGTCCCACCCCCGGCAGGGTTGGGAATCAGCCCCAGCATTTT. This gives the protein CASSPTPGRVGNQPQHF.

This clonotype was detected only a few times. CDR3 in amino acids: CASTRAGSSYNEQFF. Written as DNA, the CDR3 is TGTGCCAGTACCCGAGCGGGAAGCTCCTACAATGAGCAGTTCTTC. The chain combines TRBV19 with TRBJ2-1; 7 bases are shared with TRBD2. V gave up 7 bases and J gave up 0 bases; unmatched junction bases: 6. This CDR3 contains 15 residues. CDR1 is LNHDA and CDR2 is SQIVND in the germline V gene (reference sequence).

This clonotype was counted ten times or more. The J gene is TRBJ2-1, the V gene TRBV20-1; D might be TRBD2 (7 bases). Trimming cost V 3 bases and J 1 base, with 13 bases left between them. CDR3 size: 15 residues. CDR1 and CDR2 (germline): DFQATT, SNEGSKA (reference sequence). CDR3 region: CSARGSGTSYNEQFF. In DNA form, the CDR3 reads TGCAGTGCTAGGGGAAGCGGGACATCCTACAATGAGCAGTTCTTC.

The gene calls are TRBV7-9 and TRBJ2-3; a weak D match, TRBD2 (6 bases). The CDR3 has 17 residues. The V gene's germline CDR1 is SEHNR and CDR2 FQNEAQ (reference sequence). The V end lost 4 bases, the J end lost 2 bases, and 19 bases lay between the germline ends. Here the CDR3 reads CASSSPKTRPSTDTQYF. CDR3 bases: TGTGCCAGCAGCTCTCCGAAGACTAGACCCTCCACAGATACGCAGTATTTT.

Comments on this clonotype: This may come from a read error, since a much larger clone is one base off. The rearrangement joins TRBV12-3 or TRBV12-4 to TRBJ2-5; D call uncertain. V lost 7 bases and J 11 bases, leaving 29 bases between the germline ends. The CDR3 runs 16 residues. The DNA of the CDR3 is TGTGCCAGCAACCGGAGCCGTTCCGGGCAACTCTACGCGCAGTACTTC. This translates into CASNRSRSGQLYAQYF.

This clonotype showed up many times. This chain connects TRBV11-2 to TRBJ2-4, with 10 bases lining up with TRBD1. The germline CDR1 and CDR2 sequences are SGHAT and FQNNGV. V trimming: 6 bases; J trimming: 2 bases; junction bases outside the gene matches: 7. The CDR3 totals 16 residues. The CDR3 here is CASSLRDRGSKNIQYF. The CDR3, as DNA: TGTGCCAGCAGTTTAAGGGACAGGGGTTCCAAAAACATTCAGTACTTC.

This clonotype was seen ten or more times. CDR3 loop: CASSLGRSATEAFF. The CDR3 DNA reads as TGTGCCAGCAGTTTAGGACGTTCGGCCACTGAAGCTTTCTTT. The chain joins TRBV27 to TRBJ1-1; D gene unclear. V dropped 2 bases and J dropped 4 bases, with 11 bases sitting between them. The CDR3 extends over 14 amino acids. CDR1 and CDR2 (germline): MNHEY, SMNVEV (reference sequence).

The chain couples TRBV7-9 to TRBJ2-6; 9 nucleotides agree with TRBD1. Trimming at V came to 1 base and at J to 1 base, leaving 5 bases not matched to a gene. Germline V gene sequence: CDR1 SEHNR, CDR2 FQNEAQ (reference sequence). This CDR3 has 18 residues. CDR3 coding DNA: TGTGCCAGCAGCTTAGATGGACAGGGGAGGTCTGGGGCCAACGTCCTGACTTTC. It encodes CASSLDGQGRSGANVLTF.

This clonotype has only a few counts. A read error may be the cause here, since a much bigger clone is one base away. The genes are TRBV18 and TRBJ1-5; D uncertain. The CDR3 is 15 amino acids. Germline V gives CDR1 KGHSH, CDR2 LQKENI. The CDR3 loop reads CAGSRDIPSNQPQHF. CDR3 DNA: TGTGCCGGCTCGCGTGACATTCCTAGCAATCAGCCCCAGCATTTT.

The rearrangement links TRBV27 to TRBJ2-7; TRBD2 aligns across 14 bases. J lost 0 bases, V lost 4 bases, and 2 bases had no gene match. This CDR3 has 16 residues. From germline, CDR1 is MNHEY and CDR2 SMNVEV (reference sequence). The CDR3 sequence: CASSSGTSGSSYEQYF. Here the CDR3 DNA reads TGTGCCAGCAGTTCTGGGACTAGCGGGAGCTCCTACGAGCAGTACTTC.

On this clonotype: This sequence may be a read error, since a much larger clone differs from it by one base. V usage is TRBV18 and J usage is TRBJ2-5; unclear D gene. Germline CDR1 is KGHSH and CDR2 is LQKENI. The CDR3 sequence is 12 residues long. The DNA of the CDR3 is TGTTCCAGCTCTCCGAACCAAGAGACCCAGTACTTC. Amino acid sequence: CSSSPNQETQYF.